The clone carrying this T cell receptor (beta chain) showed up many times. Germline loops: CDR1 SGHDT, CDR2 YYEEEE. V lost 0 bases to trimming and J lost 2 bases, with 9 bases between them. The CDR3 is 14 amino acids. The time point denotes: longitudinal time-point 2. TCRdb used MiXCR to reprocess the 5' RACE reads, holding one entry per CDR3 protein. The table lists 70,000 to 95,000 distinct CDR3 sequences, less than 15% of them singletons. This sample was included in a study of neurological immune-mediated disorders. The rearrangement links TRBV5-6 to TRBJ2-7; no reliable D call. The sample taken for sequencing was PBMCs. This TCR came from a female donor with HTLV-1-associated myelopathy (HAM/TSP). CDR3 nucleotides: TGTGCCAGCAGCTTGGAGGTAGCCCCCTACGAGCAGTACTTC. Its translation is CASSLEVAPYEQYF. Full variable domain (rest looked up from reference TRBV5-6 and TRBJ2-7): DAGVTQSPTHLIKTRGQQVTLRCSPKSGHDTVSWYQQALGQGPQFIFQYYEEEERQRGNFPDRFSGHQFPNYSSELNVNALLLGDSALYLCASSLEVAPYEQYFGPGTRLTVT.